This T cell receptor beta chain was captured in a study of CD8 T cells in ankylosing spondylitis. Each CDR3 protein is one row after TCRdb ran MiXCR on the 5' RACE reads. The table lists a few hundred thousand distinct CDR3 sequences, approximately 12% of them singletons, with less than 7.5% in the top ten. This clonotype showed up many times. Germline V CDR1 and CDR2: MDHEN, SYDVKM. The CDR3 length is 14 residues. The V end was cut by 5 bases, the J end by 5 bases, with 16 bases between. The rearrangement links TRBV28 to TRBJ2-7; weak D call: TRBD1 (7 bases). Sequenced: blood, either unsorted or a sorted T cell fraction (not recorded which). The receptor's source is a male donor with ankylosing spondylitis or in good health (not recorded which). This chain's CDR3 is CASSTTGRSNEQYF. CDR3 coding DNA: TGTGCCAGCAGTACGACAGGGAGGTCGAACGAGCAGTACTTC.